The 28 T cell receptor beta chains below all came from one sample that was sequenced in a study of blood T cells in healthy people across ages. Combining a sample-barcoded 5' primer with a J-beta primer mix, a second PCR ran for roughly 7 to 12 cycles. TCRdb processed the 5' RACE reads anew with MiXCR; each CDR3 protein has one entry. The data show about 1.7 million distinct CDR3 sequences, 25% to 30% seen once. The material sequenced was blood. The receptors shown here come from a woman in her 30s in good health.

This clonotype was observed many times. This rearrangement joins TRBV7-2 to TRBJ2-1; 11 bases fit TRBD2. With V trimmed by 6 bases and J by 4 bases, 11 bases remained unmatched. Germline V gene lookup returns CDR1 SGHTA and CDR2 FQGNSA. CDR3 length: 17 amino acids. CDR3 residues: CASRSTGPSGGYNEQFF. CDR3 DNA sequence: TGTGCCAGCAGGTCTACAGGGCCTAGCGGGGGGTACAATGAGCAGTTCTTC.

The genes are TRBV3-1 and TRBJ2-1; a weak D match, TRBD2 (6 bases). Germline V gene lookup returns CDR1 LGHDT and CDR2 YNNKEL (reference sequence). V was pared by 6 bases and J by 7 bases, with 16 bases between. CDR3 length: 14 residues. The CDR3 loop reads CASRAGTWVNEQFF. CDR3 DNA sequence: TGTGCCAGCAGAGCCGGGACTTGGGTGAATGAGCAGTTCTTC.

The CDR3 DNA reads as TGCAGTTCTGGCGCGGGACAGGGGGGCGTTGAAGCTTTCTTT. Translation: CSSGAGQGGVEAFF. The J gene is TRBJ1-1, the V gene TRBV20-1; 11 nucleotides agree with TRBD1. Trimming took 8 bases from V and 7 from J; bases not matched to a gene: 12. This CDR3 comprises 14 residues. CDR1 DFQATT and CDR2 SNEGSKA come from the germline V gene (reference sequence).

A few counts support this clonotype. The rearrangement uses TRBV20-1 and TRBJ2-4; tentative D call: TRBD1 (5 bases). Trimming cost V 2 bases and J 8 bases, with 10 bases left between them. CDR3 length: 12 residues. CDR1 is DFQATT, CDR2 SNEGSKA, per germline (reference sequence). CDR3 DNA sequence: TGCAGTGCTAGAACTGGGGCGGACATTCAGTACTTC. Protein: CSARTGADIQYF.

This chain joins TRBV5-1 and TRBJ2-7; 7 bases line up with TRBD1. The germline gives CDR1 SGHRS, CDR2 YFSETQ. The CDR3 has 15 amino acids. V was clipped by 0 bases and J by 1 base; unmatched bases: 4. The CDR3 is CASSLGETGSYEQYF. The CDR3 nucleotides read TGCGCCAGCAGCTTGGGGGAGACAGGGTCCTACGAGCAGTACTTC.

In this sample, this clonotype turned up a few times. The CDR3 DNA reads TGCAGTGCTAGTTCTACCGCGGGAGATACGCAGTATTTT. It translates to CSASSTAGDTQYF. The chain recombines TRBV20-1 with TRBJ2-3; tentative D call: TRBD2 (5 bases). Germline V gene sequence: CDR1 DFQATT, CDR2 SNEGSKA (reference sequence). V dropped 3 bases and J dropped 5 bases, with 12 bases sitting between them. The CDR3 is 13 amino acids.

The table lists this clonotype with a few counts. This chain connects TRBV20-1 to TRBJ2-1, with TRBD2 identical over 11 bases. Trimming cost V 1 base and J 5 bases; bases outside gene matches: 10. Germline V gives CDR1 DFQATT, CDR2 SNEGSKA (reference sequence). The CDR3 sequence is 17 residues long. The chain's CDR3 is CSARAPLGSGRDNEQFF. CDR3 DNA sequence: TGCAGTGCTAGAGCCCCCTTGGGTAGCGGGAGGGACAATGAGCAGTTCTTC.

The rearrangement joins TRBV5-5 to TRBJ1-2; TRBD1 aligns across 11 bases. This CDR3 contains 13 residues. Germline V lookup: CDR1 SGHKS, CDR2 YYEKEE (reference sequence). The V gene end was trimmed by 3 bases and the J gene end by 12 bases; junction bases not matched to a gene: 7. CDR3 protein: CASSSEDRGRHTF. CDR3 coding DNA: TGTGCCAGCAGCTCCGAGGACAGGGGGCGGCACACCTTC.

This chain joins TRBV20-1 and TRBJ2-1; a possible D gene is TRBD2 (5 bases). The CDR3 sequence is 15 residues long. Germline assignment: CDR1 DFQATT and CDR2 SNEGSKA (reference sequence). V shed 3 bases and J shed 2 bases, with 14 bases lying between them. CDR3 in amino acids: CSARDFNGAYNEQFF. The CDR3 nucleotides read TGCAGTGCTAGGGACTTTAACGGGGCCTACAATGAGCAGTTCTTC.

This clonotype came up a few times. The chain uses TRBV7-9 and TRBJ2-5; D remains unclear. This CDR3 is 14 amino acids long. Germline V CDR1 and CDR2: SEHNR, FQNEAQ (reference sequence). Between the trimmed V and J ends, which lost 5 bases and 5 bases, there was a span of 15 bases. The CDR3 reads CASSPPGPTETQYF. CDR3 bases: TGTGCCAGCAGCCCCCCGGGCCCAACGGAGACCCAGTACTTC. Combining the CDR3 with reference TRBV7-9 and TRBJ2-5 gives the whole variable domain DTGVSQNPRHKITKRGQNVTFRCDPISEHNRLYWYRQTLGQGPEFLTYFQNEAQLEKSRLLSDRFSAERPKGSFSTLEIQRTEQGDSAMYLCASSPPGPTETQYFGPGTRLLVL.

The table lists this clonotype with a few counts. This rearrangement joins TRBV14 to TRBJ2-1, with 7 bases that match TRBD2. Per the germline V gene, CDR1 is SGHDN and CDR2 is FVKESK. The CDR3 is 16 amino acids. After removal of 1 base from V and 4 bases from J, the junction contained 7 bases not matched to a gene. The CDR3 reads CASSQGGLSGYNEQFF. The CDR3 DNA reads TGTGCCAGCAGCCAAGGGGGACTAAGCGGGTACAATGAGCAGTTCTTC.

This clonotype was seen only a few times. V usage is TRBV7-6 and J usage is TRBJ2-5, with D unresolved. The germline CDR1 and CDR2 sequences are SGHVS and FNYEAQ. CDR3 length: 16 residues. V lost 1 base and J 0 bases, leaving 12 bases between the germline ends. The CDR3 DNA reads TGTGCCAGCAGCTTAGAACCAGGCTTGTACCAAGAGACCCAGTACTTC. It specifies CASSLEPGLYQETQYF.

V usage is TRBV30 and J usage is TRBJ1-5; D unresolved. CDR1 and CDR2 (germline): GTSNPN, SVGIG (reference sequence). The CDR3 consists of 14 residues. With 0 bases removed from V and 2 bases from J, the gap between germline ends came to 8 bases. DNA of the CDR3: TGTGCCTGGAGTGTCTGGGGAGGCAATCAGCCCCAGCATTTT. Amino acid sequence: CAWSVWGGNQPQHF.

This chain uses TRBV12-5 with TRBJ2-1; D might be TRBD2 (6 bases). Trimming cost V 5 bases and J 8 bases, with 16 bases left between them. The CDR3 is made up of 14 amino acids. The germline gives CDR1 LGHNT, CDR2 FRNRAP. CDR3 in amino acids: CASGQGTGGYEQFF. Written as DNA, the CDR3 is TGTGCTAGTGGTCAAGGGACTGGGGGGTATGAGCAGTTCTTC.

This chain connects TRBV20-1 to TRBJ1-5; D gene unclear. Trimming removed 5 bases at V and 6 bases at J, with 11 bases between. The CDR3 has 12 residues. Germline lookup yields CDR1 DFQATT and CDR2 SNEGSKA (reference sequence). CDR3 residues: CSAGGLGQPQHF. CDR3 bases: TGCAGTGCTGGAGGGCTGGGTCAGCCCCAGCATTTT.

This clonotype showed up just a few times. This chain links TRBV29-1 with TRBJ2-2, with 9 bases fitting TRBD1. The V gene end was trimmed by 0 bases and the J gene end by 7 bases; junction bases not matched to a gene: 6. The CDR3 runs 15 residues. Germline-derived CDR1 and CDR2 are SQVTM and ANQGSEA. The CDR3 DNA follows: TGCAGCGTTGAAGATGGACAGGGGCGAGACGGGGAGCTGTTTTTT. Amino acids: CSVEDGQGRDGELFF.

Ten or more counts support this clonotype. The chain combines TRBV12-5 with TRBJ2-1; D remains unclear. V shed 2 bases and J shed 5 bases, with 4 bases lying between them. CDR3 length: 12 residues. In germline, CDR1 is LGHNT, CDR2 FRNRAP. CDR3 in amino acids: CASGLYDNEQFF. The CDR3 DNA reads TGTGCTAGTGGTTTGTATGACAATGAGCAGTTCTTC.

This rearrangement joins TRBV28 to TRBJ2-3, with 10 bases matching TRBD2. Trimming at V came to 7 bases and at J to 4 bases, leaving 5 bases not matched to a gene. The germline V gene encodes CDR1 MDHEN and CDR2 SYDVKM. The CDR3 is 14 residues long. CDR3 region: CASIPAGGADTQYF. CDR3 DNA: TGTGCCAGCATCCCAGCGGGGGGGGCAGATACGCAGTATTTT.

With regard to this clonotype: A much larger clone sits a single nucleotide away, making a read error possible. J is TRBJ2-3 and V is TRBV7-2; D unclear. Germline-derived CDR1 and CDR2 are SGHTA and FQGNSA. V lost 2 bases, J lost 8 bases, and 5 bases lay in between. The CDR3 has 11 amino acids. CDR3: CASSLKSTQYF. The CDR3, as DNA: TGTGCCAGCAGCTTAAAAAGTACGCAGTATTTT. The full variable domain, with the rest looked up from reference TRBV7-2 and TRBJ2-3, is GAGVSQSPSNKVTEKGKDVELRCDPISGHTALYWYRQSLGQGLEFLIYFQGNSAPDKSGLPSDRFSAERTGGSVSTLTIQRTQQEDSAVYLCASSLKSTQYFGPGTRLTVL.

This clonotype was picked up many times. The chain couples TRBV5-1 to TRBJ2-7; TRBD1 aligns across 7 bases. Trimming took 4 bases from V and 5 from J; bases not matched to a gene: 9. CDR1 is SGHRS, CDR2 YFSETQ, per germline. The CDR3 loop spans 14 amino acids. The CDR3: CASSEGQTLDEQYF. The CDR3 nucleotides read TGCGCCAGCAGCGAGGGACAGACCTTGGACGAGCAGTACTTC.

The V and J genes are TRBV3-1 and TRBJ1-1; maybe TRBD1 (6 bases). The germline V gene has CDR1 LGHDT and CDR2 YNNKEL (reference sequence). V was cut by 5 bases and J by 4 bases, with 14 bases left in between. CDR3 length: 14 amino acids. As DNA, the CDR3 is TGTGCCAGCAGCGTAACAGGGTTTGGCACTGAAGCTTTCTTT. Its protein is CASSVTGFGTEAFF.

Many counts were recorded for this clonotype. The V call is TRBV2, the J call TRBJ2-7, with 7 nucleotides matching TRBD2. Germline V CDR1 and CDR2: SNHLY, FYNNEI. The junction had 7 bases not matched to a gene; V was cut back by 4 bases and J by 4 bases. CDR3 length: 14 amino acids. The CDR3 here is CASSGRLAVYEQYF. The DNA of the CDR3 is TGTGCCAGCAGTGGGAGACTAGCTGTTTACGAGCAGTACTTC.

The chain couples TRBV5-1 to TRBJ2-1; 10 positions agree with TRBD2. V lost 4 bases, J lost 8 bases, and 9 bases stayed unmatched. This CDR3 has 15 amino acids. The germline V gene encodes CDR1 SGHRS and CDR2 YFSETQ. The chain's CDR3 is CASSQLAGNLYEQFF. Here the CDR3 DNA reads TGCGCCAGCAGCCAACTAGCGGGGAATTTGTATGAGCAGTTCTTC.

This clonotype was found a few times. The chain links TRBV15 to TRBJ2-7; D is uncertain. The CDR3 length is 12 residues. V lost 0 bases, J lost 4 bases, and 4 bases lay in between. Germline V lookup: CDR1 LNHNV, CDR2 YYDKDF (reference sequence). For the CDR3, the DNA is TGTGCCACCAGCAGAGAAGGGTACGAGCAGTACTTC. Translation gives CATSREGYEQYF.

In its sample, this clonotype was seen many times. This rearrangement joins TRBV5-4 to TRBJ2-1, with 7 bases aligning to TRBD2. The CDR3 length is 14 residues. Losses at the gene ends were 4 bases for V and 7 bases for J; bases not matched to a gene: 8. The V gene's germline CDR1 is SGHNT and CDR2 YYREEE (reference sequence). The chain's CDR3 is CASSEGGPRNEQFF. CDR3 bases: TGTGCCAGCAGCGAGGGAGGGCCTAGGAATGAGCAGTTCTTC. The whole variable domain, filled in from reference TRBV5-4 and TRBJ2-1, reads ETGVTQSPTHLIKTRGQQVTLRCSSQSGHNTVSWYQQALGQGPQFIFQYYREEENGRGNFPPRFSGLQFPNYSSELNVNALELDDSALYLCASSEGGPRNEQFFGPGTRLTVL.

This rearrangement joins TRBV30 to TRBJ2-2; 7 bases fit TRBD1. The trim removed 3 bases at V and 5 bases at J, leaving 6 bases unmatched. This CDR3 contains 14 residues. In germline, CDR1 is GTSNPN, CDR2 SVGIG (reference sequence). The CDR3 spells CAWSSRQGTGELFF. The CDR3 nucleotides are TGTGCCTGGAGCTCCCGACAGGGAACCGGGGAGCTGTTTTTT.

This clonotype occurred once. No conserved phenylalanine or tryptophan ends this CDR3, so it is likely a read error. The chain employs TRBV7-9 and TRBJ2-5; the D gene could be TRBD1 or TRBD2 (5 bases each). CDR3 length equals 11 residues. Germline CDR1 SEHNR, CDR2 FQNEAQ (reference sequence). V was pared by 9 bases and J by 4 bases, with 9 bases between. The CDR3 loop reads CASFGAETQYC. The CDR3 coding sequence is TGTGCCAGTTTCGGGGCAGAGACCCAGTACTGC.

This chain joins TRBV24-1 and TRBJ2-5, with D possibly being TRBD2 (6 bases). V lost 4 bases and J lost 5, with 19 bases in between. The CDR3 consists of 16 residues. Looked up from germline, CDR1 is KGHDR and CDR2 is SFDVKD. CDR3 in amino acids: CATSDPAGGLEETQYF. The CDR3 region has the DNA TGTGCCACCAGTGACCCCGCCGGGGGTTTAGAGGAGACCCAGTACTTC.